Listed here are 15 T cell receptor beta chains from one sample, sequenced in a study of blood T cell repertoires in COVID-19. This table comes from immunoSEQ multiplex PCR, and its TCRdb copy is limited to in-frame clones, with some not included. The sample has about 210,000 clones; about 86% are singletons. Sequenced sample: PBMCs or T cells enriched from blood (not recorded which). Receptors originate from a woman aged 40 to 50 with acute COVID-19.

The rearrangement links TRBV4-2 to TRBJ1-1, with D unclear. The germline V gene has CDR1 LGHNA and CDR2 YNFKEQ. Trimming shortened V by 4 bases and J by 4 bases, and 19 bases separated the two germline ends. The CDR3 has 16 residues. The CDR3 here is CASSRAGGEGVTEAFF. The CDR3 DNA follows: TGTGCCAGCAGCCGCGCGGGTGGGGAGGGTGTCACTGAAGCTTTCTTT.

The chain couples TRBV30 to TRBJ2-7; no definite D call. The CDR3 is made up of 12 amino acids. CDR1 is GTSNPN, CDR2 SVGIG, per germline (reference sequence). Between the trimmed V and J ends, which lost 0 bases and 3 bases, there was a span of 6 bases. The CDR3 bases are TGTGCCTGGAGTGTACGGTACTACGAGCAGTACTTC. Its translation is CAWSVRYYEQYF.

The rearrangement links TRBV19 to TRBJ1-4; the D is unclear. The CDR3 contains 12 residues. Germline CDR1 LNHDA, CDR2 SQIVND (reference sequence). V dropped 8 bases and J dropped 8 bases, with 12 bases sitting between them. This CDR3 is CASASSVEKLFF. The CDR3 bases are TGTGCCAGTGCGTCGTCCGTCGAAAAACTGTTTTTT.

The J gene is TRBJ1-2, the V gene TRBV28; D may be TRBD1 (6 bases). Trimming cost V 11 bases and J 7 bases, with 14 bases left between them. The germline CDR1 and CDR2 sequences are MDHEN and SYDVKM. This CDR3 has 11 residues. The CDR3 loop is CAAQGAFGYTF. In nucleotides, the CDR3 is TGTGCCGCACAGGGAGCGTTTGGCTACACCTTC.

The CDR3, as DNA: TGCGCCAGCAGTAGTCGGTATGGCTACACCTTC. Translated: CASSSRYGYTF. The V gene is TRBV10-1, the J gene TRBJ1-2, with D uncertain. The CDR3 consists of 11 residues. Germline CDR1 and CDR2: WNHNN and SYGVQD (reference sequence). V lost 5 bases to trimming and J lost 5 bases, with 6 bases between them.

The rearrangement uses TRBV5-4 and TRBJ2-1; tentatively, D is TRBD2 (6 bases). V was shortened by 1 base and J by 9 bases, with 8 bases between the two germline ends. Germline CDR1 is SGHNT and CDR2 is YYREEE (reference sequence). This CDR3 contains 12 residues. In DNA form, the CDR3 reads TGTGCCAGCAGCTTGTGGCGGGGTGAGCAGTTCTTC. It codes for CASSLWRGEQFF.

The rearrangement uses TRBV7-2 and TRBJ1-1; weak D call: TRBD1 (5 bases). V shed 3 bases and J shed 5 bases, with 22 bases lying between them. In germline, CDR1 is SGHTA, CDR2 FQGNSA. The CDR3 covers 17 residues. CDR3 in amino acids: CASSLRGGRVAGTEAFF. In DNA form, the CDR3 reads TGTGCCAGCAGCTTGCGCGGGGGGAGAGTGGCGGGAACTGAAGCTTTCTTT. The whole variable domain, filled in from reference TRBV7-2 and TRBJ1-1, reads GAGVSQSPSNKVTEKGKDVELRCDPISGHTALYWYRQSLGQGLEFLIYFQGNSAPDKSGLPSDRFSAERTGGSVSTLTIQRTQQEDSAVYLCASSLRGGRVAGTEAFFGQGTRLTVV.

The rearrangement uses TRBV7-9 and TRBJ1-5; 7 bases agree with TRBD1. Trimming at V came to 5 bases and at J to 6 bases, leaving 10 bases not matched to a gene. The CDR3 totals 15 residues. Germline values: CDR1 SEHNR, CDR2 FQNEAQ (reference sequence). The CDR3 loop reads CASSQAGGLRQPQHF. DNA of the CDR3: TGTGCCAGCAGCCAAGCAGGGGGTTTGCGTCAGCCCCAGCATTTT.

The J gene is TRBJ2-1, the V gene TRBV7-8, with 12 bases fitting TRBD2. The CDR3 contains 15 residues. V gave up 5 bases and J gave up 4 bases; unmatched junction bases: 3. Per the germline V gene, CDR1 is SGHVS and CDR2 is FQNEAQ. CDR3 protein: CASSKGLAGYNEQFF. As DNA, the CDR3 is TGTGCCAGCAGCAAAGGACTAGCGGGGTACAATGAGCAGTTCTTC.

J is TRBJ2-2 and V is TRBV21-1; no DNA check was done on the table's D call, TRBD2. TRBV21-1 is classified as a pseudogene. The CDR3 has 18 residues. The CDR3 nucleotides read TGTGCCAGCAGCAAAGATACGACTAGCGGAGCGCTTGGCGGGGAGCTGTTTTTT. This codes for CASSKDTTSGALGGELFF.

This clone was recorded a few times. V gene TRBV19 combines with J gene TRBJ1-5, with TRBD1 as a possible D gene (5 bases). Germline lookup yields CDR1 LNHDA and CDR2 SQIVND (reference sequence). This CDR3 contains 14 residues. Trimming pared 7 bases from V and 6 bases from J, leaving 16 bases between. As DNA, the CDR3 is TGTGCCAGTAAAGATCGGCAGGGTACTCAGCCCCAGCATTTT. Amino acids: CASKDRQGTQPQHF.

This chain links TRBV5-4 with TRBJ2-2; 7 bases agree with TRBD2. The germline gives CDR1 SGHNT, CDR2 YYREEE (reference sequence). The length of the CDR3 is 17 residues. V lost 1 base, J lost 3 bases, and 9 bases stayed unmatched. CDR3 DNA sequence: TGTGCCAGCAGCTTGAGTATTAGCGGGTCTGACACCGGGGAGCTGTTTTTT. Protein sequence: CASSLSISGSDTGELFF.

V gene TRBV27 combines with J gene TRBJ1-5; 9 bases line up with TRBD1. The CDR3 contains 14 residues. Losses at the gene ends were 5 bases for V and 7 bases for J; bases not matched to a gene: 6. Germline V lookup: CDR1 MNHEY, CDR2 SMNVEV (reference sequence). The CDR3 spells CASSTTGGGQPQHF. In DNA, the CDR3 is TGTGCCAGCAGTACGACAGGGGGGGGCCAGCCCCAGCATTTT.

In this sample, this clone turned up once. J is TRBJ1-5 and V is TRBV28; D perhaps matches TRBD1 (5 bases). The CDR3 length is 10 residues. Trimming stripped 10 bases from V and 5 bases from J, with 6 bases between. Looked up from germline, CDR1 is MDHEN and CDR2 is SYDVKM. CDR3: CATGDQPQHF. DNA of the CDR3: TGTGCCACGGGGGATCAGCCCCAGCATTTT. Complete variable domain (other parts from reference TRBV28 and TRBJ1-5): DVKVTQSSRYLVKRTGEKVFLECVQDMDHENMFWYRQDPGLGLRLIYFSYDVKMKEKGDIPEGYSVSREKKERFSLILESASTNQTSMYLCATGDQPQHFGDGTRLSIL.

This chain connects TRBV11-3 to TRBJ2-1, with 9 bases lining up with TRBD2. After removal of 2 bases from V and 8 bases from J, the junction contained 10 bases not matched to a gene. Germline CDR1 and CDR2: SGHNT and YENEEA. The CDR3 contains 16 residues. CDR3 coding DNA: TGTGCCAGCAGCTTATTTGGGCGGGAGGGCCGAGATGAGCAGTTCTTC. The encoded protein is CASSLFGREGRDEQFF.